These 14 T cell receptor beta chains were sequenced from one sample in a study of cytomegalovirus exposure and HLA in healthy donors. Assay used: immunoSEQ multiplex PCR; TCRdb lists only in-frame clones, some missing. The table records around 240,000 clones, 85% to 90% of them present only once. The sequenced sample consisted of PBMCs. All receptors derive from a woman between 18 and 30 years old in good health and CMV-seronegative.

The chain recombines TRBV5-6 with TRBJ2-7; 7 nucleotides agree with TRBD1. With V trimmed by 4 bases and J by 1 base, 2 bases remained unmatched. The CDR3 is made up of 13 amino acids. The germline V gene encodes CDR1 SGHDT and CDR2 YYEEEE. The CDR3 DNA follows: TGTGCCAGCAGCCCGACAGGGTCCTACGAGCAGTACTTC. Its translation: CASSPTGSYEQYF.

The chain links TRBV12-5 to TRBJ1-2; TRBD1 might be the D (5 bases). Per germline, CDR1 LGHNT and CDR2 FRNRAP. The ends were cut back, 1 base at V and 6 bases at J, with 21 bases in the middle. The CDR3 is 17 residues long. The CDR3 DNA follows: TGTGCTAGTGGTTTGGGGTACCGTGGGGCTGGTCTGCATGGCTACACCTTC. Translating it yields CASGLGYRGAGLHGYTF.

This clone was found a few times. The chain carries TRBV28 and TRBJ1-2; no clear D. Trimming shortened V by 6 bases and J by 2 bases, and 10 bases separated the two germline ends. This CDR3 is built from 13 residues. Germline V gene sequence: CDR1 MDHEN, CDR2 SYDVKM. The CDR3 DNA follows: TGTGCCAGCAGGGCTGACGGGAACTATGGCTACACCTTC. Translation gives CASRADGNYGYTF.

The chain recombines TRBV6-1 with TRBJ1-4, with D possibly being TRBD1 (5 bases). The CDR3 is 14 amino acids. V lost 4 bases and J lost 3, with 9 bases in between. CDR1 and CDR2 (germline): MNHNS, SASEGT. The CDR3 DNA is TGTGCCAGCAGTGTTCAGGGCCCTAATGAAAAACTGTTTTTT. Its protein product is CASSVQGPNEKLFF.

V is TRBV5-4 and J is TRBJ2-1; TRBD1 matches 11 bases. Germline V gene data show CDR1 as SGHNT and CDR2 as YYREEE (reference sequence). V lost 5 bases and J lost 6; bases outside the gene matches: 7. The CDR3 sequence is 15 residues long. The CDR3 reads CASRERGQGGNEQFF. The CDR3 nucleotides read TGTGCCAGCAGAGAAAGGGGACAGGGGGGCAATGAGCAGTTCTTC.

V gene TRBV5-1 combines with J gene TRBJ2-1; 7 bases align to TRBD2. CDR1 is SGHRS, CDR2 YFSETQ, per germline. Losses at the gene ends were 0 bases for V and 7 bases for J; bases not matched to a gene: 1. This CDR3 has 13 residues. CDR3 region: CASSLDGGNEQFF. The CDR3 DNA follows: TGCGCCAGCAGCTTGGACGGGGGGAATGAGCAGTTCTTC.

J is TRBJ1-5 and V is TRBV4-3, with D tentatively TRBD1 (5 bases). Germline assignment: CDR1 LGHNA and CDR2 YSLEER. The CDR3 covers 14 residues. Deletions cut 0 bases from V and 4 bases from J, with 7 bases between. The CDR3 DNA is TGCGCCAGCAGCCAAGAGGCAGGGAATCAGCCCCAGCATTTT. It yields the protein CASSQEAGNQPQHF.

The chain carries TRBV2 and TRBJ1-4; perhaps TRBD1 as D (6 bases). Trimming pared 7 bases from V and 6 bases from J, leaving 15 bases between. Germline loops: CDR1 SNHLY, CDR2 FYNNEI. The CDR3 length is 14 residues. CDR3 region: CASIRGRGDEKLFF. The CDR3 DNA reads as TGTGCCAGCATCAGGGGTCGTGGGGATGAAAAACTGTTTTTT.

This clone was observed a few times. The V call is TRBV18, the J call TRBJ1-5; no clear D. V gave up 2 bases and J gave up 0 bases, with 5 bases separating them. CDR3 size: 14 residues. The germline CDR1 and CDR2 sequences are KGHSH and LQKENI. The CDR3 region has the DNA TGTGCCAGCTCACCAGAGGTTAGCAATCAGCCCCAGCATTTT. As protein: CASSPEVSNQPQHF.

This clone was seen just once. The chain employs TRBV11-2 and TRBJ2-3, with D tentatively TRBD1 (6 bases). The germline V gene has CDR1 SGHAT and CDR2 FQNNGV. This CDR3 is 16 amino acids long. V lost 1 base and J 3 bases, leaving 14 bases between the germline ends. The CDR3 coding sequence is TGTGCCAGCAGCTTAGTGGGGACACAGGTAACAGATACGCAGTATTTT. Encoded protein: CASSLVGTQVTDTQYF. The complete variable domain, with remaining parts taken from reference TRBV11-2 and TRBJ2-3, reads EAGVAQSPRYKIIEKRQSVAFWCNPISGHATLYWYQQILGQGPKLLIQFQNNGVVDDSQLPKDRFSAERLKGVDSTLKIQPAKLEDSAVYLCASSLVGTQVTDTQYFGPGTRLTVL.

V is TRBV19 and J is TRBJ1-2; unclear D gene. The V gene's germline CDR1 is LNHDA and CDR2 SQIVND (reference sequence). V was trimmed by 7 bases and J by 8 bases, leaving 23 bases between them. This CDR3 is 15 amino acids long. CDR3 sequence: CASKTPRKPSEGYTF. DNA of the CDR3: TGTGCCAGTAAAACCCCTAGGAAGCCCTCGGAAGGCTACACCTTC.

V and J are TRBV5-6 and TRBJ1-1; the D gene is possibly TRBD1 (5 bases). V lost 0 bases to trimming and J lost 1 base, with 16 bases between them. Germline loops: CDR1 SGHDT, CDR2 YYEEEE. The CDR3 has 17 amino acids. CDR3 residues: CASSLAVGPTSNTEAFF. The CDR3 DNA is TGTGCCAGCAGCTTGGCGGTGGGGCCCACCTCGAACACTGAAGCTTTCTTT.

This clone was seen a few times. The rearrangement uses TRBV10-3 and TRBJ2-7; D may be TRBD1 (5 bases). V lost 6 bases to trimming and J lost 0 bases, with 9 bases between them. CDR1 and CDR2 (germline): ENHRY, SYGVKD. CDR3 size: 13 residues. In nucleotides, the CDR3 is TGTGCCATCAGCGCGGACAACTCCTACGAGCAGTACTTC. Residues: CAISADNSYEQYF.

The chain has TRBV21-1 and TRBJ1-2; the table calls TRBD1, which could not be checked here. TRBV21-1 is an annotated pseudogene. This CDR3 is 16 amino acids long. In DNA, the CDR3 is TGTGCCAGCAGCAAAGAAGAGGACAGGAATAACTATGGCTACACCTTC. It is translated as CASSKEEDRNNYGYTF.